Below are 31 T cell receptor beta chains sequenced from a single sample in a study of human T cells and chemical hapten exposure. TCRdb re-called the RACE reads through MiXCR, storing one row per CDR3 protein. Of 90,000 to 120,000 distinct CDR3 sequences listed, approximately 10% are singletons. Time point given: patch test 1, 2 weeks after DPC sensitization. Treatment indicated: therapeutic diphenylcyclopropenone sensitization with weekly scalp DPC. The starting material was whole blood, obtained in connection with sensitization to the hapten diphenylcyclopropenone (DPC). The receptors were sampled from a woman aged 40 to 50 with alopecia areata. Some clones in this sample may be carry-over from other donors' samples.

Remarks on this clonotype: The junction departs from germline at one end; a sequencing error may be responsible. The chain uses TRBV9 and TRBJ1-4; D unresolved. The CDR3 covers 15 residues. Germline CDR1 reads SGDLS; CDR2 reads YYNGEE. CDR3 in DNA: TGTGTCAGCAGCCTCGGCTCTGGAACTAATGAAAAACTGTTTTTT. Translation gives CVSSLGSGTNEKLFF. Combining the CDR3 with reference TRBV9 and TRBJ1-4 gives the whole variable domain DSGVTQTPKHLITATGQRVTLRCSPRSGDLSVYWYQQSLDQGLQFLIQYYNGEERAKGNILERFSAQQFPDLHSELNLSSLELGDSALYFCVSSLGSGTNEKLFFGSGTQLSVL.

The genes are TRBV29-1 and TRBJ1-1; 10 bases map to TRBD1. V was pared by 4 bases and J by 5 bases, with 7 bases of the junction left unmatched. The CDR3 contains 14 residues. Germline-derived CDR1 and CDR2 are SQVTM and ANQGSEA. CDR3 sequence reads: CSVGQGAGLTEAFF. DNA for the CDR3: TGCAGCGTTGGACAGGGGGCCGGGTTGACTGAAGCTTTCTTT.

The table lists this clonotype with many counts. The chain combines TRBV20-1 with TRBJ1-3; D unclear. V lost 7 bases and J lost 2, with 15 bases in between. Germline V gene data show CDR1 as DFQATT and CDR2 as SNEGSKA (reference sequence). The CDR3 has 14 amino acids. CDR3: CSGLFGSTGNTIYF. The CDR3 DNA is TGCAGTGGACTGTTTGGGTCGACTGGAAACACCATATATTTT.

The CDR3 nucleotides are TGTGCCAGCTCGTCAGGGGTTGGGACCTACAATGAGCAGTTCTTC. It specifies CASSSGVGTYNEQFF. The genes are TRBV18 and TRBJ2-1; D perhaps matches TRBD1 (6 bases). Deletions cut 6 bases from V and 2 bases from J, with 14 bases between. This CDR3 contains 15 residues. Germline CDR1 KGHSH, CDR2 LQKENI.

The table lists this clonotype with many counts. The V call is TRBV10-3, the J call TRBJ1-2, with TRBD1 matching over 11 bases. CDR1 and CDR2 from the germline V gene are ENHRY and SYGVKD. This CDR3 has 15 residues. V shed 5 bases and J 12 bases; nucleotides not matched to a gene: 14. The DNA for the CDR3 is TGTGCCATCAGTCCCGAGCCACCGGGACAGGGGGAAGACACCTTC. It translates to CAISPEPPGQGEDTF.

This clonotype was found a few times. This sequence joins TRBV20-1 and TRBJ1-2, with D perhaps TRBD1 (5 bases). The CDR3 loop spans 13 amino acids. V was clipped by 1 base and J by 4 bases, with 10 bases between them. CDR1 and CDR2 from the germline V gene are DFQATT and SNEGSKA (reference sequence). CDR3 amino acids: CSARVGGGYGYTF. In nucleotides, the CDR3 is TGCAGTGCTAGAGTCGGCGGGGGCTATGGCTACACCTTC.

This clonotype was detected only a few times. V usage is TRBV4-2 and J usage is TRBJ1-1; the D gene is possibly TRBD1 (5 bases). Trimming took off 0 bases at V and 1 base at J, with 12 bases between the two ends. Per the germline V gene, CDR1 is LGHNA and CDR2 is YNFKEQ. This CDR3 is built from 16 residues. This CDR3 reads CASSQERGPRNTEAFF. The CDR3 nucleotides are TGTGCCAGCAGCCAAGAAAGGGGACCGAGGAACACTGAAGCTTTCTTT.

This clonotype has only a few counts. The rearrangement links TRBV7-2 to TRBJ2-5; unclear D gene. The CDR3 spans 15 residues. V lost 3 bases, J lost 2 bases, and 13 bases lay in between. Germline CDR1 and CDR2: SGHTA and FQGNSA. The CDR3 loop reads CASSFWRPIQETQYF. As DNA, the CDR3 is TGTGCCAGCAGCTTCTGGCGACCGATTCAAGAGACCCAGTACTTC.

This clonotype was detected many times. J is TRBJ1-2 and V is TRBV28, with D perhaps matching TRBD1 (5 bases). The V gene lost 5 bases and the J gene lost 8 bases, with 12 bases spanning the gap. This CDR3 contains 12 residues. Germline loops: CDR1 MDHEN, CDR2 SYDVKM. CDR3 protein: CASSTPTVGYTF. Written as DNA, the CDR3 is TGTGCCAGCAGTACACCGACAGTCGGCTACACCTTC.

The table lists this clonotype with a count of one. This chain joins TRBV20-1 and TRBJ1-4; 7 positions agree with TRBD1. Germline values: CDR1 DFQATT, CDR2 SNEGSKA (reference sequence). The CDR3 runs 15 residues. J lost 2 bases, V lost 4 bases, and 7 bases had no gene match. DNA for the CDR3: TGCAGTGCTACCCTTCCGACAGGGACTAATGAAAAACTGTTTTTT. It codes for CSATLPTGTNEKLFF.

There are many counts of this clonotype. The J gene is TRBJ1-3, the V gene TRBV6-5; D ambiguous. Germline V CDR1 and CDR2: MNHEY, SVGAGI. Between the trimmed V and J ends, which lost 7 bases and 8 bases, there was a span of 15 bases. This CDR3 has 13 residues. The CDR3 reads CASKRALGDTIYF. As DNA, the CDR3 is TGTGCCAGCAAAAGGGCCCTCGGGGACACCATATATTTT.

This clonotype was seen repeatedly, ten times or more. This sequence joins TRBV20-1 and TRBJ1-4; tentative D call: TRBD1 (6 bases). The CDR3 has 15 residues. The germline gives CDR1 DFQATT, CDR2 SNEGSKA (reference sequence). Deletions cut 3 bases from V and 5 bases from J, with 16 bases between. The DNA for the CDR3 is TGCAGTGCTAGCCCAAGGACAGACTACAATGAAAAACTGTTTTTT. Translation gives CSASPRTDYNEKLFF.

This clonotype was counted ten times or more. V is TRBV2 and J is TRBJ2-1; 8 nucleotides match TRBD1. V dropped 5 bases and J dropped 8; count of bases not matched to a gene: 11. The germline CDR1 and CDR2 sequences are SNHLY and FYNNEI. This CDR3 has 15 residues. The CDR3 is CASSSHGQGADEQFF. The CDR3 DNA sequence: TGTGCCAGCAGTTCCCACGGGCAGGGGGCCGATGAGCAGTTCTTC.

This chain joins TRBV28 and TRBJ1-1; maybe TRBD1 (6 bases). CDR1 is MDHEN and CDR2 is SYDVKM in the germline V gene. V shed 6 bases and J shed 1 base, with 12 bases lying between them. CDR3 size: 14 residues. CDR3 sequence (DNA): TGTGCCAGCAGGGGGACACCCGAGAACACTGAAGCTTTCTTT. Protein sequence: CASRGTPENTEAFF.

This chain joins TRBV20-1 and TRBJ1-3; D not resolved. CDR1 is DFQATT, CDR2 SNEGSKA, per germline (reference sequence). The V end was cut by 0 bases, the J end by 1 base, with 7 bases between. The CDR3 runs to 14 residues. The CDR3 region has the DNA TGCAGTGCTAGAGAGCAAGGGTCTGGAAACACCATATATTTT. It encodes CSAREQGSGNTIYF.

This clonotype was seen ten or more times. V is TRBV29-1 and J is TRBJ2-7; D is unresolved. Trimming pared 7 bases from V and 1 base from J, leaving 14 bases between. CDR1 and CDR2 from the germline V gene are SQVTM and ANQGSEA. The CDR3 consists of 13 residues. DNA of the CDR3: TGCAGCGCCGGTCAGGCCGTATCCTACGAGCAGTACTTC. Translating gives CSAGQAVSYEQYF.

This clonotype was counted at least ten times. The chain joins TRBV6-2 or TRBV6-3 to TRBJ2-7; the match to TRBD1 covers 8 bases. Germline assignment: CDR1 MNHEY and CDR2 SVGEGT. The CDR3 sequence is 14 residues long. The J segment lost 2 bases and the V segment lost 6 bases, leaving 6 bases of the junction unmatched. The CDR3 is CASSRGQGTYEQYF. For the CDR3, the DNA is TGTGCCAGCAGCCGCGGACAGGGAACCTACGAGCAGTACTTC.

This clonotype was counted ten times or more. The chain has TRBV6-2 or TRBV6-3 and TRBJ1-5; 10 bases line up with TRBD1. With V trimmed by 5 bases and J by 10 bases, 8 bases remained unmatched. CDR1 and CDR2 from the germline V gene are MNHEY and SVGEGT. The CDR3 is made up of 14 amino acids. The CDR3 sequence is CASSPGQGVGPQHF. In DNA form, the CDR3 reads TGTGCCAGCAGTCCCGGACAGGGGGTTGGACCCCAGCATTTT.

This CDR3 reads CAISEQPNYGYTF. CDR3 DNA sequence: TGTGCCATCAGCGAACAGCCTAACTATGGCTACACCTTC. The V and J genes are TRBV10-3 and TRBJ1-2; no definite D call. Looked up from germline, CDR1 is ENHRY and CDR2 is SYGVKD. The CDR3 loop spans 13 amino acids. The V and J ends lost 6 bases and 0 bases respectively, with 8 bases between them.

This clonotype was observed at least ten times. This rearrangement joins TRBV6-5 to TRBJ1-6; D remains ambiguous. The CDR3 totals 16 residues. The V end was cut by 8 bases, the J end by 8 bases, with 22 bases between. Germline-derived CDR1 and CDR2 are MNHEY and SVGAGI. CDR3 in DNA: TGTGCCAGCGGACCTATCGACGCCTTGGGAGATTCACCCCTCCACTTT. Translation: CASGPIDALGDSPLHF.

There are a few counts of this clonotype. V gene TRBV3-1 combines with J gene TRBJ2-7, with 7 bases that match TRBD2. J was trimmed by 5 bases and V by 6 bases; bases with no gene match: 13. This CDR3 comprises 15 residues. Germline V gene data show CDR1 as LGHDT and CDR2 as YNNKEL (reference sequence). The CDR3 nucleotides read TGTGCCAGCAGTGGGCTGTGGGGAGGGGTCGACGAGCAGTACTTC. This gives the protein CASSGLWGGVDEQYF.

This clonotype has ten or more counts. The CDR3: CSARGTLSSYEQYF. The DNA for the CDR3 is TGCAGTGCTAGAGGGACTCTGAGCTCCTACGAGCAGTACTTC. The rearrangement joins TRBV20-1 to TRBJ2-7; D might be TRBD2 (5 bases). Germline-derived CDR1 and CDR2 are DFQATT and SNEGSKA (reference sequence). The CDR3 spans 14 residues. Trimming pared 1 base from V and 0 bases from J, leaving 10 bases between.

There are many counts of this clonotype. The V call is TRBV7-9, the J call TRBJ2-3; 9 nucleotides agree with TRBD2. Germline trimming cut 6 bases from V and 4 bases from J; bases unmatched to any gene: 8. Germline values: CDR1 SEHNR, CDR2 FQNEAQ (reference sequence). This CDR3 has 15 amino acids. As DNA, the CDR3 is TGTGCCAGCAGAAACCTAGCGGGGAGCGCAGATACGCAGTATTTT. Protein sequence: CASRNLAGSADTQYF.

There are many counts of this clonotype. The rearrangement joins TRBV5-6 to TRBJ2-7; 11 nucleotides line up with TRBD2. V shed 7 bases, J shed 7 bases, and the junction held 4 bases outside the gene matches. The CDR3 covers 12 residues. CDR1 and CDR2 from the germline V gene are SGHDT and YYEEEE. CDR3 amino acids: CASGTSGPEQYF. The CDR3 DNA reads as TGTGCCAGCGGGACTAGCGGACCGGAGCAGTACTTC.

This chain connects TRBV7-2 to TRBJ1-1; tentative D call: TRBD1 (5 bases). From germline, CDR1 is SGHTA and CDR2 FQGNSA. This CDR3 spans 14 amino acids. The V end lost 8 bases, the J end lost 3 bases, and 16 bases lay between the germline ends. The CDR3 region has the DNA TGTGCCAGCCAGGCCCGCAGGGACGACACTGAAGCTTTCTTT. Amino acid sequence: CASQARRDDTEAFF.

This clonotype was observed a few times. The rearrangement links TRBV19 to TRBJ1-1; 8 nucleotides align to TRBD1. Germline values: CDR1 LNHDA, CDR2 SQIVND (reference sequence). The CDR3 contains 13 residues. The V gene end was trimmed by 10 bases and the J gene end by 4 bases; junction bases not matched to a gene: 8. CDR3 protein: CATSGGLGTEAFF. DNA for the CDR3: TGTGCCACCTCAGGGGGCTTGGGCACTGAAGCTTTCTTT.

The sample holds many counts of this clonotype. Lacking the conserved final phenylalanine or tryptophan, this CDR3 likely reflects a read error. V usage is TRBV6-2 or TRBV6-3 and J usage is TRBJ1-1; 8 bases match TRBD1. V trimming: 6 bases; J trimming: 1 base; junction bases outside the gene matches: 10. The CDR3 runs 16 residues. The V gene's germline CDR1 is MNHEY and CDR2 SVGEGT. This CDR3 reads CASSERQGRGNTEAFL. CDR3 coding DNA: TGTGCCAGCAGCGAGAGACAGGGGCGCGGGAACACTGAAGCTTTCCTT.

The chain joins TRBV25-1 to TRBJ2-2; 8 bases are a match to TRBD1. The length of the CDR3 is 16 residues. Germline V gene sequence: CDR1 MGHDK, CDR2 SYGVNS. The V gene end was trimmed by 6 bases and the J gene end by 5 bases; junction bases not matched to a gene: 11. Here the CDR3 DNA reads TGTGCCAGCAGCGACCCCACAGGGGGTCGGACCGGGGAGCTGTTTTTT. Its translation: CASSDPTGGRTGELFF. The full variable domain, its missing parts supplied by reference TRBV25-1 and TRBJ2-2, is EADIYQTPRYLVIGTGKKITLECSQTMGHDKMYWYQQDPGMELHLIHYSYGVNSTEKGDLSSESTVSRIRTEHFPLTLESARPSHTSQYLCASSDPTGGRTGELFFGEGSRLTVL.

This clonotype was recorded many times. The gene calls are TRBV25-1 and TRBJ2-4; D is uncertain. The CDR3 has 13 amino acids. Trimming shortened V by 2 bases and J by 0 bases, and 2 bases separated the two germline ends. The germline V gene encodes CDR1 MGHDK and CDR2 SYGVNS. The CDR3 DNA sequence: TGTGCCAGCAGTGAAGTAGCCAAAAACATTCAGTACTTC. This encodes CASSEVAKNIQYF.

The V and J genes are TRBV6-1 and TRBJ1-5; TRBD1 is a possible D gene (5 bases). Germline V lookup: CDR1 MNHNS, CDR2 SASEGT. CDR3 size: 14 residues. V lost 1 base, J lost 7 bases, and 11 bases lay in between. This chain's CDR3 is CASSEDGGRQPQHF. Here the CDR3 DNA reads TGTGCCAGCAGTGAAGACGGGGGTCGGCAGCCCCAGCATTTT.

This clonotype was detected many times. The chain recombines TRBV4-3 with TRBJ1-2, with TRBD1 matching 11 bases. CDR3 length equals 15 residues. Germline values: CDR1 LGHNA, CDR2 YSLEER. J was trimmed by 8 bases and V by 0 bases; bases with no gene match: 5. CDR3 residues: CASSQDRTGGRGYTF. The CDR3 nucleotides are TGCGCCAGCAGCCAAGATCGGACAGGGGGCCGGGGCTACACCTTC.